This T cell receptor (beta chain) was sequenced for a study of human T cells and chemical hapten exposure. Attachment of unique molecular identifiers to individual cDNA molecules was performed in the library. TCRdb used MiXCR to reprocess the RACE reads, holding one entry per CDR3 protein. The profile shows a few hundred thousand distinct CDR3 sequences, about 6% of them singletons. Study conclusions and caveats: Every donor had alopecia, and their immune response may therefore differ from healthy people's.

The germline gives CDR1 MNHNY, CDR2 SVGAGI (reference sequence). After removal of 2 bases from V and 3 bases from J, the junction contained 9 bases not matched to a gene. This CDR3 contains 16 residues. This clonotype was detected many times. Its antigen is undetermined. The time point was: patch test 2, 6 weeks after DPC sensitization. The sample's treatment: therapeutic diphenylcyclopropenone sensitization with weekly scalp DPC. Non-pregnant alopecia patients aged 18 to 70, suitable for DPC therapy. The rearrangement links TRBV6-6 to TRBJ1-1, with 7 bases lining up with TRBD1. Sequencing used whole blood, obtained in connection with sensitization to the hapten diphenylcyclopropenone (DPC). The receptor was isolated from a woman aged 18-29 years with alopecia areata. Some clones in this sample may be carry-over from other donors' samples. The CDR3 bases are TGTGCCAGCAGTTACGCCGACAGGGCATGGGACACTGAAGCTTTCTTT. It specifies CASSYADRAWDTEAFF.